The 17 T cell receptor beta chains reported below all come from one sample, sequenced in a study of cytomegalovirus exposure and HLA in healthy donors. Amplification used 60 Vbeta primers and 13 Jbeta primers. Assay used: immunoSEQ multiplex PCR; TCRdb lists only in-frame clones, some missing. The sample records over 65,000 clones, around 85% being singletons. Input material: PBMCs. These receptors were taken from a human donor in good health.

The DNA of the CDR3 is TGCAGCGTTGAAGGCCGGGAGGGGAGCTCCTACAATGAGCAGTTCTTC. This translates into CSVEGREGSSYNEQFF. The rearrangement uses TRBV29-1 and TRBJ2-1; TRBD2 matches at 8 bases. CDR1 and CDR2 (germline): SQVTM, ANQGSEA. Losses at the gene ends were 1 base for V and 0 bases for J; bases not matched to a gene: 5. The CDR3 is 16 amino acids.

The chain links TRBV5-4 to TRBJ2-3, with a tentative D call TRBD2 (6 bases). This CDR3 spans 15 amino acids. Germline V gene data show CDR1 as SGHNT and CDR2 as YYREEE (reference sequence). With 4 bases removed from V and 0 bases from J, the gap between germline ends came to 12 bases. CDR3 nucleotides: TGTGCCAGCAGCCCGACGGGGACTAGCACAGATACGCAGTATTTT. Translation gives CASSPTGTSTDTQYF.

V usage is TRBV6-1 and J usage is TRBJ1-4; a possible D gene is TRBD1 (5 bases). The CDR3 runs 15 residues. With 2 bases removed from V and 4 bases from J, the gap between germline ends came to 11 bases. Germline CDR1 and CDR2: MNHNS and SASEGT. The CDR3 protein is CASSEFGAYNEKLFF. Here the CDR3 DNA reads TGTGCCAGCAGTGAATTTGGGGCTTATAATGAAAAACTGTTTTTT.

The chain joins TRBV25-1 to TRBJ1-1, with D hard to call. The CDR3 has 14 amino acids. Trimming removed 4 bases from V and 0 bases from J, with 9 bases in between. Germline CDR1 is MGHDK and CDR2 is SYGVNS. The CDR3 DNA sequence: TGTGCCAGCAGTGCAGACAATATGAACACTGAAGCTTTCTTT. This translates into CASSADNMNTEAFF.

The genes are TRBV14 and TRBJ1-1, with D perhaps TRBD1 (5 bases). Germline-derived CDR1 and CDR2 are SGHDN and FVKESK. V lost 2 bases and J lost 3, with 10 bases in between. The CDR3 covers 14 residues. The DNA for the CDR3 is TGTGCCAGCAGCCAATATGGGGCTGACACTGAAGCTTTCTTT. Its protein product is CASSQYGADTEAFF.

The chain links TRBV27 to TRBJ2-3; D possibly corresponds to TRBD2 (6 bases). The V end lost 7 bases, the J end lost 5 bases, and 13 bases lay between the germline ends. The CDR3 runs 13 residues. Germline CDR1 MNHEY, CDR2 SMNVEV (reference sequence). CDR3 DNA: TGTGCCAGCACATACGGGGGAGGAGATACGCAGTATTTT. Its protein product is CASTYGGGDTQYF.

This chain uses TRBV25-1 with TRBJ2-7; D is unclear. Trimming removed 5 bases from V and 7 bases from J, with 9 bases in between. Germline V gene sequence: CDR1 MGHDK, CDR2 SYGVNS. The CDR3 length is 11 residues. The CDR3 loop reads CASSITREQYF. CDR3 sequence (DNA): TGTGCCAGCAGTATAACGAGGGAGCAGTACTTC.

This chain joins TRBV12-5 and TRBJ1-1, with 7 bases fitting TRBD1. Germline V gene sequence: CDR1 LGHNT, CDR2 FRNRAP. The CDR3 has 14 amino acids. J lost 10 bases, V lost 1 base, and 9 bases had no gene match. The CDR3 loop reads CASGLGTGDSAAFF. CDR3 DNA sequence: TGTGCTAGTGGTTTGGGGACAGGCGACTCTGCAGCTTTCTTT.

The rearrangement uses TRBV4-1 and TRBJ1-2; D not resolved. The CDR3 spans 12 residues. V was cut by 0 bases and J by 7 bases, with 6 bases left in between. Germline V gene sequence: CDR1 MGHRA, CDR2 YSYEKL. The CDR3: CASSQEGRGYTF. CDR3 DNA sequence: TGCGCCAGCAGCCAAGAGGGCCGTGGCTACACCTTC.

Points on this clone: At one end the junction does not follow the germline gene, possibly because of a read error. The CDR3 DNA reads as TGTGCTAGCAGCTTAATGGGGGGTAGCGGGGACAATGAGCAGTTCTTC. It encodes CASSLMGGSGDNEQFF. J is TRBJ2-1 and V is TRBV7-7; TRBD2 matches 8 bases. This CDR3 spans 16 amino acids. Germline V CDR1 and CDR2: SSHAT, FNYEAQ (reference sequence).

The chain couples TRBV14 to TRBJ1-4, with D perhaps TRBD1 (6 bases). The V end was cut by 6 bases, the J end by 8 bases, with 13 bases between. The CDR3 runs 13 residues. CDR1 and CDR2 from the germline V gene are SGHDN and FVKESK. The CDR3 is CASRGQGTEKLFF. CDR3 nucleotide sequence: TGTGCCAGCAGAGGGCAGGGGACCGAAAAACTGTTTTTT. The full variable domain, in which reference TRBV14 and TRBJ1-4 provide the parts outside the CDR3, is EAGVTQFPSHSVIEKGQTVTLRCDPISGHDNLYWYRRVMGKEIKFLLHFVKESKQDESGMPNNRFLAERTGGTYSTLKVQPAELEDSGVYFCASRGQGTEKLFFGSGTQLSVL.

CDR3 DNA sequence: TGTGCCAGTAGTTCAGGGGACAGCTCTGGAAACACCATATATTTT. Its protein is CASSSGDSSGNTIYF. The rearrangement uses TRBV19 and TRBJ1-3, with 7 nucleotides matching TRBD1. This CDR3 is built from 15 residues. With 5 bases clipped from V and 0 bases from J, the junction kept 4 bases outside the gene matches. Per germline, CDR1 LNHDA and CDR2 SQIVND (reference sequence).

The chain joins TRBV11-2 to TRBJ2-1; D might be TRBD2 (7 bases). The CDR3 sequence is 15 residues long. CDR1 and CDR2 from the germline V gene are SGHAT and FQNNGV. V dropped 3 bases and J dropped 4 bases, with 13 bases sitting between them. CDR3: CASSFIGGPYNEQFF. DNA of the CDR3: TGTGCCAGCAGCTTCATCGGGGGGCCGTACAATGAGCAGTTCTTC. Combining the CDR3 with reference TRBV11-2 and TRBJ2-1 gives the whole variable domain EAGVAQSPRYKIIEKRQSVAFWCNPISGHATLYWYQQILGQGPKLLIQFQNNGVVDDSQLPKDRFSAERLKGVDSTLKIQPAKLEDSAVYLCASSFIGGPYNEQFFGPGTRLTVL.

V gene TRBV4-1 combines with J gene TRBJ2-1; 8 bases line up with TRBD2. CDR1 is MGHRA, CDR2 YSYEKL, per germline. V was clipped by 3 bases and J by 8 bases; unmatched bases: 9. CDR3 length equals 15 residues. The DNA for the CDR3 is TGCGCCAGCAGCCAGAGTGTAGGACTAGCCCATGAGCAGTTCTTC. As protein: CASSQSVGLAHEQFF.

The chain couples TRBV10-1 to TRBJ2-3, with D possibly TRBD2 on 5 matching bases. V dropped 0 bases and J dropped 2 bases, with 6 bases sitting between them. Germline V gene sequence: CDR1 WNHNN, CDR2 SYGVQD (reference sequence). The CDR3 contains 14 residues. The CDR3 loop is CASSESRDTDTQYF. The CDR3 coding sequence is TGCGCCAGCAGTGAGTCGAGGGACACAGATACGCAGTATTTT.

This clone was detected a few times. The chain joins TRBV7-8 to TRBJ1-1, with D uncertain. V lost 6 bases and J 0 bases, leaving 8 bases between the germline ends. This CDR3 contains 13 residues. Germline V gene lookup returns CDR1 SGHVS and CDR2 FQNEAQ. The CDR3 here is CASSTTLNTEAFF. The DNA for the CDR3 is TGTGCCAGCAGTACAACCCTGAACACTGAAGCTTTCTTT.

The CDR3 DNA reads TGTGCCAGCAGCGTAGCTACGGGAGGGGGTGGCTACACCTTC. Protein: CASSVATGGGGYTF. V usage is TRBV9 and J usage is TRBJ1-2; perhaps TRBD1 as D (6 bases). Germline loops: CDR1 SGDLS, CDR2 YYNGEE. CDR3 length: 14 amino acids. The V end was cut by 0 bases, the J end by 7 bases, with 13 bases between.